The sample holds a few counts of the clone carrying this T cell receptor beta chain. PCR employed 60 Vbeta and 13 Jbeta primers. Measured with immunoSEQ multiplex PCR; TCRdb has only the in-frame clones, and not every one. The sample consists of 200,000 to 250,000 clones, around 80% of them appearing once. This record belongs to a study of cytomegalovirus exposure and HLA in healthy donors. Trimming removed 5 bases from V and 9 bases from J, with 14 bases in between. This CDR3 comprises 13 residues. Germline V gene lookup returns CDR1 LGHNA and CDR2 YNFKEQ. The specimen was PBMCs. This TCR was sampled from a woman aged 40 to 55 in good health and CMV-seronegative. The genes are TRBV4-2 and TRBJ2-1, with D tentatively TRBD2 (5 bases). The CDR3 coding sequence is TGTGCCAGCAGCGACGGACTTCGGGGTGAGCAGTTCTTC. Its translation is CASSDGLRGEQFF.